This T cell receptor beta chain came from a study of blood T cell repertoires in COVID-19. Study-level background: T cells, B-cell-depleted T cells, or PBMCs provided the cDNA or gDNA that served as material.

V shed 6 bases and J shed 3 bases, with 15 bases lying between them. Germline V gene sequence: CDR1 SGHAT, CDR2 FQNNGV. This CDR3 has 15 amino acids. Seattle patients were enrolled during active infection and followed longitudinally. Profiled with immunoSEQ multiplex PCR; TCRdb holds only in-frame clones, not every one. Of roughly 180,000 clones listed, roughly 94% were seen once; the top ten hold about 0.76%. Material for sequencing was peripheral blood. The receptor was isolated from a man aged 30-40 years with COVID-19, enrolled during active disease. This rearrangement joins TRBV11-2 to TRBJ2-1; D call uncertain. Here the CDR3 DNA reads TGTGCCAGCAGTCGTTTCCAGGATAGCTACAATGAGCAGTTCTTC. Amino acids: CASSRFQDSYNEQFF.